The 20 T cell receptor beta chains below all came from one sample that was sequenced in a study of Ad26.COV2.S vaccination and SARS-CoV-2 variants (dated by TCRdb to 2020 to 2023). This specimen's treatment or condition label, interpreted: around 19 received Ad26.COV2.S at low or high dose, single or two shots; a few received placebo; per-sample allocation not given. For vaccine and placebo recipients, repertoires were sequenced using samples collected on day 63 after the first injection. Library construction relied on the immunoSEQ multiplex PCR assay. In TCRdb, the immuneACCESS table is reduced to in-frame sequences with V and J assigned. These tables do not hold every clone; where another copy was compared, an unresolved V gene accounts for under half, and the others remain unexplained. The table for this sample lists about 400,000 clones; 92% of them were counted only once. Less than 2% of the sample comes from the top ten.

Source: peripheral blood, taken in a trial of Ad26.COV2.S vaccine versus placebo. These receptors were taken from a person aged 18-60 years who received the Ad26.COV2.S COVID-19 vaccine or a placebo.

This chain connects TRBV18 to TRBJ1-2; perhaps TRBD1 as D (5 bases). V shed 3 bases and J shed 4 bases, with 15 bases lying between them. From germline, CDR1 is KGHSH and CDR2 LQKENI. This CDR3 is built from 15 residues. The chain's CDR3 is CASSPGSGLAYGYTF. In DNA, the CDR3 is TGTGCCAGCTCACCCGGTTCAGGGCTTGCCTATGGCTACACCTTC.

V usage is TRBV7-9 and J usage is TRBJ2-7; the D is unclear. V shed 5 bases and J shed 9 bases, with 14 bases lying between them. Germline V lookup: CDR1 SEHNR, CDR2 FQNEAQ (reference sequence). This CDR3 is 12 amino acids long. CDR3 bases: TGTGCCAGCAGCCGAGGCGACGGACGGCAGTACTTC. Translation gives CASSRGDGRQYF.

J is TRBJ1-6 and V is TRBV27, with D unclear. V lost 5 bases and J 7 bases, leaving 9 bases between the germline ends. The CDR3 consists of 13 residues. The germline CDR1 and CDR2 sequences are MNHEY and SMNVEV (reference sequence). The CDR3, as DNA: TGTGCCAGCAGTACGGCGGGGAATTCACCCCTCCACTTT. It codes for CASSTAGNSPLHF.

The chain links TRBV19 to TRBJ2-1; 11 positions agree with TRBD2. Germline V lookup: CDR1 LNHDA, CDR2 SQIVND (reference sequence). CDR3 length: 13 amino acids. With 9 bases clipped from V and 6 bases from J, the junction kept 4 bases outside the gene matches. The CDR3 spells CASTSGGVNEQFF. CDR3 coding DNA: TGTGCCAGCACTAGCGGGGGCGTCAATGAGCAGTTCTTC.

The gene calls are TRBV19 and TRBJ2-1; 9 nucleotides line up with TRBD1. Germline loops: CDR1 LNHDA, CDR2 SQIVND (reference sequence). The CDR3 extends over 15 amino acids. V shed 6 bases and J 3 bases; nucleotides not matched to a gene: 6. Here the CDR3 DNA reads TGTGCCAGTAGACGCGACAGGGGGATCTACAATGAGCAGTTCTTC. Amino acid sequence: CASRRDRGIYNEQFF.

This sequence joins TRBV5-4 and TRBJ1-2; 7 bases are shared with TRBD1. This CDR3 has 14 residues. Germline V gives CDR1 SGHNT, CDR2 YYREEE (reference sequence). The trim removed 0 bases at V and 5 bases at J, leaving 4 bases unmatched. The CDR3 sequence is CASSLGAGGYGYTF. CDR3 coding DNA: TGTGCCAGCAGCTTGGGCGCAGGGGGGTATGGCTACACCTTC.

This clone turned up a few times. The V and J genes are TRBV18 and TRBJ2-7; D ambiguous. From germline, CDR1 is KGHSH and CDR2 LQKENI. The CDR3 has 14 residues. V gave up 6 bases and J gave up 3 bases, with 15 bases separating them. CDR3 protein: CASSSTRRFYEQYF. The CDR3 coding sequence is TGTGCCAGCTCTTCTACGAGACGGTTCTACGAGCAGTACTTC.

The chain carries TRBV6-2 or TRBV6-3 and TRBJ1-5; weak D call: TRBD1 (6 bases). The CDR3 totals 17 residues. The V gene lost 0 bases and the J gene lost 0 bases, with 12 bases spanning the gap. Germline CDR1 reads MNHEY; CDR2 reads SVGEGT. This CDR3 is CASSYSDRDTSNQPQHF. CDR3 sequence (DNA): TGTGCCAGCAGTTACTCGGACAGAGATACTAGCAATCAGCCCCAGCATTTT.

The chain couples TRBV7-2 to TRBJ2-7; TRBD2 is a possible D gene (6 bases). V lost 3 bases and J lost 2, with 11 bases in between. The CDR3 consists of 14 residues. CDR1 and CDR2 from the germline V gene are SGHTA and FQGNSA. CDR3: CASSLRRGTYEQYF. CDR3 DNA: TGTGCCAGCAGCTTGCGGCGGGGAACCTACGAGCAGTACTTC.

The V and J genes are TRBV9 and TRBJ2-5; either TRBD1 or TRBD2 may fit D (6 bases each). The CDR3 extends over 15 amino acids. The germline V and J ends were trimmed by 0 bases and 4 bases, with 13 bases remaining between them. Per the germline V gene, CDR1 is SGDLS and CDR2 is YYNGEE. The CDR3 reads CASSVVGGRGETQYF. The CDR3 nucleotides read TGTGCCAGCAGCGTAGTTGGGGGGCGGGGAGAGACCCAGTACTTC.

The chain joins TRBV29-1 to TRBJ2-2; D ambiguous. Germline CDR1 and CDR2: SQVTM and ANQGSEA. V was pared by 2 bases and J by 2 bases, with 6 bases between. The CDR3 covers 13 residues. CDR3 DNA: TGCAGCGTTGAACCGGACAACACCGGGGAGCTGTTTTTT. Its protein is CSVEPDNTGELFF.

This clone was observed once. The chain links TRBV11-2 to TRBJ2-7; D not certain. The V gene lost 3 bases and the J gene lost 0 bases, with 0 bases spanning the gap. Per germline, CDR1 SGHAT and CDR2 FQNNGV. This CDR3 is 11 amino acids long. CDR3 nucleotides: TGTGCCAGCAGCTTCTCCTACGAGCAGTACTTC. Protein sequence: CASSFSYEQYF.

This clone is a singleton in its sample. The chain uses TRBV4-3 and TRBJ2-7; no reliable D call. The length of the CDR3 is 13 residues. Germline V gene sequence: CDR1 LGHNA, CDR2 YSLEER. V dropped 4 bases and J dropped 6 bases, with 13 bases sitting between them. The CDR3 DNA reads as TGCGCCAGCAGCCCCCCCGGCAGCCCCGAGCAGTACTTC. Protein sequence: CASSPPGSPEQYF.

This clone occurred once. This chain joins TRBV6-6 and TRBJ2-1, with a tentative D call TRBD1 (5 bases). The CDR3 is 16 amino acids. Germline CDR1 MNHNY, CDR2 SVGAGI (reference sequence). V lost 7 bases and J 5 bases, leaving 21 bases between the germline ends. CDR3 coding DNA: TGTGCCAGCACCCACGGGCAGTATTCCAGGGACAATGAGCAGTTCTTC. Encoded protein: CASTHGQYSRDNEQFF.

The chain recombines TRBV27 with TRBJ1-2; the D is unclear. The CDR3 has 14 amino acids. V lost 5 bases and J 5 bases, leaving 15 bases between the germline ends. Germline V gives CDR1 MNHEY, CDR2 SMNVEV (reference sequence). The CDR3 region is CASSPRGLVYGYTF. CDR3 bases: TGTGCCAGCAGTCCCCGCGGGCTGGTATATGGCTACACCTTC.

The rearrangement links TRBV6-5 to TRBJ2-2; 7 nucleotides align to TRBD1. Trimming removed 4 bases from V and 5 bases from J; junction bases left unmatched: 10. The CDR3 contains 16 residues. Germline CDR1 MNHEY, CDR2 SVGAGI. The CDR3 DNA follows: TGTGCCAGCAGTTTGAGGACAGGCCCATCGACCGGGGAGCTGTTTTTT. Translation: CASSLRTGPSTGELFF.

The J gene is TRBJ2-2, the V gene TRBV6-2 or TRBV6-3; perhaps TRBD1 as D (5 bases). The CDR3 is 19 amino acids. The V end lost 0 bases, the J end lost 0 bases, and 17 bases lay between the germline ends. Germline V gives CDR1 MNHEY, CDR2 SVGEGT. CDR3 residues: CASSYSLDILYANTGELFF. CDR3 nucleotide sequence: TGTGCCAGCAGTTACTCCTTGGACATCCTATACGCGAACACCGGGGAGCTGTTTTTT.

This clone has a single count. The J gene is TRBJ2-3, the V gene TRBV7-8, with D perhaps TRBD1 or TRBD2 (6 bases each). Germline V CDR1 and CDR2: SGHVS, FQNEAQ. Trimming shortened V by 0 bases and J by 4 bases, and 11 bases separated the two germline ends. This CDR3 is built from 15 residues. Here the CDR3 reads CASSLAGGPADTQYF. The CDR3 DNA is TGTGCCAGCAGCTTAGCGGGGGGCCCCGCAGATACGCAGTATTTT.

The chain uses TRBV7-9 and TRBJ1-1; TRBD1 matches 7 bases. J was trimmed by 10 bases and V by 4 bases; bases with no gene match: 3. This CDR3 region has 11 residues. Germline V lookup: CDR1 SEHNR, CDR2 FQNEAQ (reference sequence). The CDR3 nucleotides are TGTGCCAGCAGCTACGACAGGGCAGCTTTCTTT. As protein: CASSYDRAAFF.

The chain links TRBV5-4 to TRBJ2-7, with D tentatively TRBD1 (5 bases). V was cut by 0 bases and J by 0 bases, with 7 bases left in between. Germline CDR1 and CDR2: SGHNT and YYREEE (reference sequence). This CDR3 is 14 amino acids long. The CDR3 sequence: CASSLDRSSYEQYF. DNA of the CDR3: TGTGCCAGCAGCTTGGACAGGAGCTCCTACGAGCAGTACTTC. The variable domain in full, completed from reference TRBV5-4 and TRBJ2-7, reads ETGVTQSPTHLIKTRGQQVTLRCSSQSGHNTVSWYQQALGQGPQFIFQYYREEENGRGNFPPRFSGLQFPNYSSELNVNALELDDSALYLCASSLDRSSYEQYFGPGTRLTVT.